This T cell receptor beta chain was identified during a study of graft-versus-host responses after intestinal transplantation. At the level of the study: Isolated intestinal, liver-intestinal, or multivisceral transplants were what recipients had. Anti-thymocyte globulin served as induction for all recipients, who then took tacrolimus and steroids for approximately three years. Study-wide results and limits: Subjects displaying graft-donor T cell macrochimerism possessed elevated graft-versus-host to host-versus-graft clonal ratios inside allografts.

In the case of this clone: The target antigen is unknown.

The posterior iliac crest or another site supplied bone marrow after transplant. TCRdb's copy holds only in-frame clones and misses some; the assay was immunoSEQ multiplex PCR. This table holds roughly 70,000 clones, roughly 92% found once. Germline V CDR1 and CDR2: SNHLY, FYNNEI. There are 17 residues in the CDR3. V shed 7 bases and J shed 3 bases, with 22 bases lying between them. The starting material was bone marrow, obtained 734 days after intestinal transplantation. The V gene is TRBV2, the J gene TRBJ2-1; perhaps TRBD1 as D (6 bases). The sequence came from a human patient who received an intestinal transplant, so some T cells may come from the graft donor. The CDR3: CASTLSRGSRHYNEQFF. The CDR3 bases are TGTGCCAGCACCTTAAGTAGGGGGTCCCGGCACTACAATGAGCAGTTCTTC.